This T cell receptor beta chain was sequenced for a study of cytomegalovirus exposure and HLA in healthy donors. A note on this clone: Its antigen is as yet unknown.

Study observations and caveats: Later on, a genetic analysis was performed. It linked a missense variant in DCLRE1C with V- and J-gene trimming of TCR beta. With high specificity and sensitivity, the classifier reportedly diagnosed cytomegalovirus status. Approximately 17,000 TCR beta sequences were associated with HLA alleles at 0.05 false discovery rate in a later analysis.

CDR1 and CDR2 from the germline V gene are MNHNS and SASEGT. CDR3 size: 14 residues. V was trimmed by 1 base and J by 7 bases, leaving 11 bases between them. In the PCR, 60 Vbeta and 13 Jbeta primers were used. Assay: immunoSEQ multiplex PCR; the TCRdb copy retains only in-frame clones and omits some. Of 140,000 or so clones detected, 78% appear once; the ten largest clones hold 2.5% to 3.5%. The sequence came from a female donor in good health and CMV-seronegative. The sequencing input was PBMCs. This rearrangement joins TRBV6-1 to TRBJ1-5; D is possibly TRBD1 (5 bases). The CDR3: CASSEVAGFQPQHF. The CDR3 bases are TGTGCCAGCAGTGAAGTGGCAGGGTTCCAGCCCCAGCATTTT.